The rows below give T cell receptor beta chains drawn from one sample of a study of human T cells and chemical hapten exposure. TCRdb itself ran the 5' RACE reads through MiXCR, one entry per CDR3 protein. The profile shows 95,000 to 120,000 distinct CDR3 sequences, roughly 19% of them singletons. The receptors shown here come from a human donor in good health. Each CDR3 is given with its conserved first and last residue. Fields, in order: V gene, D gene, CDR3 protein. D genes are given only for firm matches.

TRBV6-5 | TRBD1 | CASSLLTGVTYEQYF
TRBV20-1 | . | CSASTAYEQYF
TRBV10-3 | . | CAIKSGYYEQYF
TRBV28 | . | CASSTLLRAFF
TRBV18 | TRBD1 | CASSPSGGYGYTF
TRBV18 | TRBD1 | CASSRGTGGQDTQYF
TRBV4-1 | TRBD2 | CASSRDYGASGSTDTQYF
TRBV2 | . | CASSDGQQETQYF
TRBV27 | . | CASSHYGELAAFVHEQFF
TRBV11-2 | . | CASTTRGRLSPLHF
TRBV30 | . | CAWQVSGQTQYF
TRBV6-2/TRBV6-3 | TRBD1 | CATLIDRAGEQFF
TRBV11-2 | . | CASSLSPFSGWYDEQFF
TRBV28 | . | CASSPPKTRTQYF
TRBV6-2/TRBV6-3 | TRBD2 | CASSLRLAGEQFF
TRBV12-3/TRBV12-4 | TRBD1 | CASTPDRCTDTQYF
TRBV12-3/TRBV12-4 | . | CASSHGQGGNQPQHF
TRBV9 | TRBD2 | CASSVSPGGWGNEQFF
TRBV20-1 | TRBD1 | CSAMTGAGDTQYF
TRBV29-1 | . | CSVDRGGGGQETQYF
TRBV4-1 | TRBD2 | CASSQLRLAGVYEQYF